A selection of T cell receptor beta chains follows, all from one sample in a study of T cell responses to AZD1222 COVID-19 vaccine. Profiled with immunoSEQ multiplex PCR; TCRdb holds only in-frame clones, not every one. This sample has 84,000 or so clones, with 65% to 90% found just once. The source was peripheral blood, collected on day 0 of AZD1222 vaccination. All receptors come from an adult in good health. The CDR3 runs from the conserved cysteine through the conserved F or W. A D gene is named only where the DNA matches it firmly. Size values are once, few and many counts, or a class for expanded clones, and some rows have none.

CDR3nt,CDR3aa,d_gene,v_gene,abundance,j_gene
TGTGCCAGCAGTTACCGGGCAGGGAGGTGGGATGGCTACACCTTC,CASSYRAGRWDGYTF,NA,TRBV6-5,NA,TRBJ1-2
TGTGCCAGCAGCTTACCAGGCCTCGACTACAATGAGCAGTTCTTC,CASSLPGLDYNEQFF,NA,TRBV7-2,NA,TRBJ2-1
TGTGCCAGCAGCTTCGTAGCGGGAGGGCAAGGAGATACGCAGTATTTT,CASSFVAGGQGDTQYF,TRBD2,TRBV11-2,NA,TRBJ2-3
TGCAGCGCGGCGGCCGGGGCGAACATTCAGTACTTC,CSAAAGANIQYF,NA,TRBV29-1,few,TRBJ2-4
TGCAGCGTTGAATCATACAGCGGCTACACCTTC,CSVESYSGYTF,NA,TRBV29-1,NA,TRBJ1-2
TGTGCCAGCAGCGAGCTCAAAGAGACCCAGTACTTC,CASSELKETQYF,NA,TRBV11-2,NA,TRBJ2-5
TGTGCCAGCAGCTTAGCGGAGACTAGCGGCACCTACGAGCAGTACTTC,CASSLAETSGTYEQYF,TRBD2,TRBV7-9,NA,TRBJ2-7
TGTGCTAGTGGTTCGGGAATTAACGAGCAGTACTTC,CASGSGINEQYF,NA,TRBV12-5,NA,TRBJ2-7
TGTGCCAGTCGCAGGGGGCATGTCGGAGGAACCGGGGAGCTGTTTTTT,CASRRGHVGGTGELFF,TRBD1,TRBV19,once,TRBJ2-2
TGTGCCAGCAGTGGGGGCCTGACCTCCGTCGGGGAAAAACTGTTTTTT,CASSGGLTSVGEKLFF,NA,TRBV2,NA,TRBJ1-4
TGTGCCAGCAGTGAAGGACCGATAGCGGGAGGTTTGAGTGAGCAGTTCTTC,CASSEGPIAGGLSEQFF,TRBD2,TRBV2,NA,TRBJ2-1
TGTGCCAGCCAACTAGCGGGAGTTTGGAATGAGCAGTTCTTC,CASQLAGVWNEQFF,TRBD2,TRBV25-1,NA,TRBJ2-1
TGTGCCAGTAGCGGTTCAGGGGGTCAGCCCCAGCATTTT,CASSGSGGQPQHF,TRBD1,TRBV19,once,TRBJ1-5
TGCGCCAGCAGCCAAGGCAGGTATGATACCTCAGTCGCTGAAGCTTTCTTT,CASSQGRYDTSVAEAFF,NA,TRBV4-1,once,TRBJ1-1
TGTGCCAGTAGTCGGCGTAGCTCCTACAATGAGCAGTTCTTC,CASSRRSSYNEQFF,NA,TRBV19,NA,TRBJ2-1
TGTGCCAGCAGCTTAGATAGGAACACTGAAGCTTTCTTT,CASSLDRNTEAFF,NA,TRBV7-2,NA,TRBJ1-1
TGTGCCAGCAGCCCCCTCCTTGCGAGAGGCAATCAGCCCCAGCATTTT,CASSPLLARGNQPQHF,NA,TRBV28,NA,TRBJ1-5
TGTGCCAGCAGTTTATCCGGGAACACTGAAGCTTTCTTT,CASSLSGNTEAFF,NA,TRBV12-3/TRBV12-4,NA,TRBJ1-1
TGCGCCAGCAGCCAAAGGGACAGGGCCGGACTAGCGGGGTTCTACAATGAGCAGTTCTTC,CASSQRDRAGLAGFYNEQFF,TRBD2,TRBV5-1,NA,TRBJ2-1
TGTGCCATCGGGATGGGCGCGAGCTCCTACAATGAGCAGTTCTTC,CAIGMGASSYNEQFF,NA,TRBV10-3,NA,TRBJ2-1
TGTGCCTGGAGGAAAAGGAGGGACATGTTCTATGGCTACACCTTC,CAWRKRRDMFYGYTF,NA,TRBV30,NA,TRBJ1-2
TGTGCCTGGAGTGCGTACACTAGCGGAGTGAATGAGCAGTTCTTC,CAWSAYTSGVNEQFF,TRBD2,TRBV30,NA,TRBJ2-1
TGTGCCAGCAGTGGGGCAAGCCCCGTACCCCTTAGCAATCAGCCCCAGCATTTT,CASSGASPVPLSNQPQHF,NA,TRBV2,once,TRBJ1-5
TGCAGCGTTGGAACCATCGGGACAACAGGGTCCTACGAGCAGTACTTC,CSVGTIGTTGSYEQYF,NA,TRBV29-1,NA,TRBJ2-7
TGTGCCAGCAGTCCCCGGACAGGGGGATTGGTCGGGGAGCTGTTTTTT,CASSPRTGGLVGELFF,TRBD1,TRBV27,NA,TRBJ2-2
TGCGCCAGCAGCCCTAGCCTGACGGGGGGCGACTACAATGAGCAGTTCTTC,CASSPSLTGGDYNEQFF,NA,TRBV5-1,NA,TRBJ2-1
TGTGCCAGCAGCCTGGGACAGGGGGATCAGCCCCAGCATTTT,CASSLGQGDQPQHF,TRBD1,TRBV5-6,NA,TRBJ1-5
TGTGCCAGCAGTTGGGGGCCACCAAATTCACCCCTCCACTTT,CASSWGPPNSPLHF,NA,TRBV6-2/TRBV6-3,NA,TRBJ1-6
TGTGCCAGCAGTTTCCCAGGGGAAAATACGCAGTATTTT,CASSFPGENTQYF,NA,TRBV12-3/TRBV12-4,NA,TRBJ2-3